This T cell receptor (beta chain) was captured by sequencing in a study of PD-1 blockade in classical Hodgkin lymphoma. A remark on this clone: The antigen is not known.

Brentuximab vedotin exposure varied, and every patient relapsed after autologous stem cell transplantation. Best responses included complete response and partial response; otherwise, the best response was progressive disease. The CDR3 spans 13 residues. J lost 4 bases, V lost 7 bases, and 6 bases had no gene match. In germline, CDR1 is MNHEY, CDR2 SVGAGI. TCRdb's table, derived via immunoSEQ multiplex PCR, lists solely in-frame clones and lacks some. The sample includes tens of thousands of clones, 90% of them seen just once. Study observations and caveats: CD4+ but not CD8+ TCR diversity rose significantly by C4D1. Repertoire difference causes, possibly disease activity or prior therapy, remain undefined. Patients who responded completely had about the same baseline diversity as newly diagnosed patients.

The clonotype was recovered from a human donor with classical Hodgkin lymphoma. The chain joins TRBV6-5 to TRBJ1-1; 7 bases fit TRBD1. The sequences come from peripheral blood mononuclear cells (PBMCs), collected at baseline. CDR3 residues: CASKPTGFTEAFF. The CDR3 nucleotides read TGTGCCAGCAAACCGACAGGGTTCACTGAAGCTTTCTTT.